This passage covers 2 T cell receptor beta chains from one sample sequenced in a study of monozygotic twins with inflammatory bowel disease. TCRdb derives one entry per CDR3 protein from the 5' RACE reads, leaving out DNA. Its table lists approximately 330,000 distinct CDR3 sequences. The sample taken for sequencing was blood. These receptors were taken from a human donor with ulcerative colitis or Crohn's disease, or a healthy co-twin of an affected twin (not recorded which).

Here the CDR3 reads CAISRTSGSYTDTQYF. V usage is TRBV7-2 and J usage is TRBJ2-3; TCRdb indicates TRBD2, and absent DNA this call remains unverified. Germline-derived CDR1 and CDR2 are SGHTA and FQGNSA. The CDR3 runs to 16 residues.

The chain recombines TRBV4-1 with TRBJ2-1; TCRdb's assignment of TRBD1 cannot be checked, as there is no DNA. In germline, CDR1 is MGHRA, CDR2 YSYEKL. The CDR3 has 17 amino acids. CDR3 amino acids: CASSPFPRRQGANLQFF.